These 31 T cell receptor beta chains came from one sample sequenced in a study of cytomegalovirus exposure and HLA in healthy donors. Profiling relied on immunoSEQ multiplex PCR, and the TCRdb table lists in-frame clones only, not all of them. The profile shows about 120,000 clones, approximately 88% of them singletons. The sequencing sample was made of PBMCs. The receptors were sampled from a young woman in good health and CMV-seropositive.

This chain connects TRBV5-5 to TRBJ1-2; 9 nucleotides agree with TRBD1. V gave up 4 bases and J gave up 6 bases; unmatched junction bases: 7. Germline V gene lookup returns CDR1 SGHKS and CDR2 YYEKEE (reference sequence). The CDR3 runs 14 residues. The CDR3 loop is CASSIGTGQHGYTF. For the CDR3, the DNA is TGTGCCAGCAGCATCGGGACAGGGCAACATGGCTACACCTTC.

This chain links TRBV23-1 with TRBJ2-7; TRBD1 matches at 8 bases. TRBV23-1 is recorded as an ORF, its role being uncertain. Trimming at V came to 7 bases and at J to 2 bases, leaving 7 bases not matched to a gene. CDR3 size: 14 residues. The CDR3 DNA reads TGCGCCAGCACAGCCCCGGACAGGGCCTACGAGCAGTACTTC. Residues: CASTAPDRAYEQYF.

The V call is TRBV9, the J call TRBJ1-1; TRBD1 agrees at 7 bases. Germline V gene sequence: CDR1 SGDLS, CDR2 YYNGEE. This CDR3 comprises 14 residues. V gave up 3 bases and J gave up 1 base; unmatched junction bases: 3. CDR3 bases: TGTGCCAGCAGCGCAGGGACAGCGAACACTGAAGCTTTCTTT. This encodes CASSAGTANTEAFF.

The V and J genes are TRBV5-1 and TRBJ1-2; D not certain. Germline CDR1 SGHRS, CDR2 YFSETQ. V dropped 2 bases and J dropped 2 bases, with 7 bases sitting between them. The CDR3 sequence is 13 residues long. CDR3 nucleotides: TGCGCCAGCAGCTTAGAGACAAACTATGGCTACACCTTC. It yields the protein CASSLETNYGYTF.

The chain has TRBV5-1 and TRBJ2-1, with D tentatively TRBD1 (5 bases). The CDR3 consists of 15 residues. The germline V gene has CDR1 SGHRS and CDR2 YFSETQ. Trimming shortened V by 4 bases and J by 2 bases, and 13 bases separated the two germline ends. The CDR3 is CASSQGPLAYNEQFF. The CDR3 bases are TGCGCCAGCAGCCAGGGCCCCTTAGCCTACAATGAGCAGTTCTTC.

J is TRBJ1-3 and V is TRBV7-9; 9 nucleotides align to TRBD1. Germline lookup yields CDR1 SEHNR and CDR2 FQNEAQ (reference sequence). The CDR3 runs to 15 residues. V shed 8 bases and J 4 bases; nucleotides not matched to a gene: 9. The CDR3 sequence is CASLVTGGSGNTIYF. CDR3 coding DNA: TGTGCCAGCTTGGTAACAGGGGGCTCAGGAAACACCATATATTTT.

The chain joins TRBV6-6 to TRBJ1-2, with D unclear. V was clipped by 6 bases and J by 7 bases, with 24 bases between them. CDR1 and CDR2 from the germline V gene are MNHNY and SVGAGI (reference sequence). CDR3 size: 16 residues. Written as DNA, the CDR3 is TGTGCCAGCAGCATCTCCGGAAACATGGAGAGCGTTGGCTACACCTTC. It translates to CASSISGNMESVGYTF.

The gene calls are TRBV5-1 and TRBJ1-1; D call uncertain. The V gene lost 2 bases and the J gene lost 5 bases, with 7 bases spanning the gap. Germline assignment: CDR1 SGHRS and CDR2 YFSETQ. This CDR3 contains 12 residues. The DNA for the CDR3 is TGCGCCAGCAGCTTAGAGGGAACTGAAGCTTTCTTT. This encodes CASSLEGTEAFF.

The rearrangement uses TRBV11-1 and TRBJ2-1; a weak D match, TRBD2 (6 bases). Germline V gene sequence: CDR1 SGHAT, CDR2 FQDESV (reference sequence). V dropped 5 bases and J dropped 8 bases, with 22 bases sitting between them. The CDR3 has 16 residues. The CDR3 is CASSRAGTGDSYEQFF. The CDR3 DNA follows: TGTGCCAGCAGCCGAGCCGGGACTGGAGATTCTTATGAGCAGTTCTTC.

The chain employs TRBV2 and TRBJ2-1; 9 bases fit TRBD2. V shed 4 bases and J 7 bases; nucleotides not matched to a gene: 8. Germline V gene data show CDR1 as SNHLY and CDR2 as FYNNEI. The CDR3 has 15 amino acids. Here the CDR3 reads CASSALGLATNEQFF. In DNA form, the CDR3 reads TGTGCCAGCAGTGCTTTGGGACTAGCAACGAATGAGCAGTTCTTC.

The V call is TRBV11-2, the J call TRBJ2-1, with D uncertain. With 1 base removed from V and 3 bases from J, the gap between germline ends came to 7 bases. This CDR3 is 14 amino acids long. Germline V gene sequence: CDR1 SGHAT, CDR2 FQNNGV. The CDR3 reads CASSLARNYNEQFF. The CDR3 DNA sequence: TGTGCCAGCAGCTTAGCCCGTAACTACAATGAGCAGTTCTTC. Filled out from reference TRBV11-2 and TRBJ2-1, the complete variable domain reads EAGVAQSPRYKIIEKRQSVAFWCNPISGHATLYWYQQILGQGPKLLIQFQNNGVVDDSQLPKDRFSAERLKGVDSTLKIQPAKLEDSAVYLCASSLARNYNEQFFGPGTRLTVL.

In its sample, this clone was seen once. The chain recombines TRBV15 with TRBJ2-2; 8 bases line up with TRBD1. CDR3 length equals 16 residues. The V segment lost 5 bases and the J segment 6 bases; nucleotides outside the gene matches: 11. The V gene's germline CDR1 is LNHNV and CDR2 YYDKDF (reference sequence). The CDR3 DNA is TGTGCCACCAGCCAAACCAGGGACAGGCGATCCGGGGAGCTGTTTTTT. Amino acid sequence: CATSQTRDRRSGELFF.

A remark on this clone: Other DNA variants within this sample encode the same CDR3. This chain links TRBV6-5 with TRBJ2-7, with TRBD1 matching over 9 bases. This CDR3 contains 14 residues. V was clipped by 6 bases and J by 5 bases; unmatched bases: 8. Per germline, CDR1 MNHEY and CDR2 SVGAGI. The CDR3 is CASRPPGQGNEQYF. The CDR3 DNA follows: TGTGCCAGCAGGCCCCCGGGACAGGGAAACGAGCAGTACTTC.

This clone was counted between two and nine times. The chain combines TRBV5-4 with TRBJ2-2; D unresolved. Trimming removed 3 bases from V and 2 bases from J, with 8 bases in between. This CDR3 is 14 amino acids long. Germline loops: CDR1 SGHNT, CDR2 YYREEE (reference sequence). CDR3 nucleotide sequence: TGTGCCAGCAGCTCTGCGGTTAACACCGGGGAGCTGTTTTTT. This gives the protein CASSSAVNTGELFF.

This chain uses TRBV10-1 with TRBJ2-3; D is possibly TRBD2 (6 bases). The CDR3 has 15 residues. The germline V gene encodes CDR1 WNHNN and CDR2 SYGVQD (reference sequence). The ends were cut back, 4 bases at V and 3 bases at J, with 14 bases in the middle. The CDR3: CASSVRPGRTDTQYF. In nucleotides, the CDR3 is TGCGCCAGCAGTGTACGTCCAGGGAGGACAGATACGCAGTATTTT.

V is TRBV5-1 and J is TRBJ1-1; 7 nucleotides match TRBD1. The CDR3 totals 13 residues. Unmatched junction bases numbered 3, after V lost 4 bases and J lost 3 bases. The germline gives CDR1 SGHRS, CDR2 YFSETQ. CDR3 nucleotide sequence: TGCGCCAGCAGCGTGGGACAGTACACTGAAGCTTTCTTT. This encodes CASSVGQYTEAFF.

The rearrangement links TRBV9 to TRBJ1-1, with 9 bases aligning to TRBD1. This CDR3 has 18 amino acids. Unmatched junction bases numbered 15, after V lost 2 bases and J lost 4 bases. CDR1 and CDR2 from the germline V gene are SGDLS and YYNGEE. CDR3 amino acids: CASSVSRDRDAPPTEAFF. The CDR3 nucleotides read TGTGCCAGCAGCGTCTCCCGGGACAGGGACGCCCCACCCACTGAAGCTTTCTTT. Variable domain in full (rest from reference TRBV9 and TRBJ1-1): DSGVTQTPKHLITATGQRVTLRCSPRSGDLSVYWYQQSLDQGLQFLIQYYNGEERAKGNILERFSAQQFPDLHSELNLSSLELGDSALYFCASSVSRDRDAPPTEAFFGQGTRLTVV.

The J gene is TRBJ1-1, the V gene TRBV20-1, with D uncertain. Germline V lookup: CDR1 DFQATT, CDR2 SNEGSKA (reference sequence). The CDR3 length is 11 residues. V was pared by 5 bases and J by 9 bases, with 13 bases between. The CDR3: CSAYLAAKAFF. The CDR3 nucleotides read TGCAGTGCTTATTTAGCCGCTAAAGCTTTCTTT.

This rearrangement joins TRBV7-8 to TRBJ2-7, with 11 positions matching TRBD2. CDR1 and CDR2 (germline): SGHVS, FQNEAQ. V shed 5 bases, J shed 2 bases, and the junction held 5 bases outside the gene matches. The CDR3 runs 15 residues. The CDR3 here is CASSTIAGGAYEQYF. Here the CDR3 DNA reads TGTGCCAGCAGCACAATAGCGGGAGGGGCCTACGAGCAGTACTTC.

The CDR3 DNA reads as TGTGCCAGCAGCTTAGGGGACGGGGGGACGTACGAGCAGTACTTC. The encoded protein is CASSLGDGGTYEQYF. V and J are TRBV7-6 and TRBJ2-7; TRBD2 agrees at 7 bases. The CDR3 sequence is 15 residues long. Germline assignment: CDR1 SGHVS and CDR2 FNYEAQ. Unmatched junction bases numbered 7, after V lost 1 base and J lost 4 bases.

The CDR3 protein is CASSREGLQPQHF. For the CDR3, the DNA is TGTGCCAGCAGCCGAGAGGGCCTTCAGCCCCAGCATTTT. This chain links TRBV7-9 with TRBJ1-5; D gene ambiguous. Trimming left V 5 bases short and J 6 bases short, with 11 bases between. The CDR3 runs 13 residues. The V gene's germline CDR1 is SEHNR and CDR2 FQNEAQ (reference sequence). The complete variable domain, with remaining parts taken from reference TRBV7-9 and TRBJ1-5, reads DTGVSQNPRHKITKRGQNVTFRCDPISEHNRLYWYRQTLGQGPEFLTYFQNEAQLEKSRLLSDRFSAERPKGSFSTLEIQRTEQGDSAMYLCASSREGLQPQHFGDGTRLSIL.

The J gene is TRBJ1-1, the V gene TRBV5-5; D is possibly TRBD1 (5 bases). From germline, CDR1 is SGHKS and CDR2 YYEKEE (reference sequence). With 3 bases removed from V and 0 bases from J, the gap between germline ends came to 15 bases. The CDR3 totals 16 residues. The CDR3 is CASSYGAGRVNTEAFF. Written as DNA, the CDR3 is TGTGCCAGCAGCTACGGAGCGGGCAGGGTGAACACTGAAGCTTTCTTT.

The rearrangement uses TRBV2 and TRBJ1-5, with 12 nucleotides matching TRBD1. V lost 5 bases to trimming and J lost 2 bases; unmatched junction nucleotides: 7. This CDR3 comprises 17 residues. Per germline, CDR1 SNHLY and CDR2 FYNNEI. In DNA, the CDR3 is TGTGCCAGCAGTACCGGGACAGGGGGCTTGGGCAATCAGCCCCAGCATTTT. Translated: CASSTGTGGLGNQPQHF.

This chain connects TRBV5-6 to TRBJ2-1; possibly TRBD2 for D (7 bases). V lost 5 bases and J 3 bases, leaving 15 bases between the germline ends. The CDR3 spans 15 residues. From germline, CDR1 is SGHDT and CDR2 YYEEEE. CDR3 DNA sequence: TGTGCCAGCAGTTCCGGGGGGCTTGGCTACAATGAGCAGTTCTTC. It specifies CASSSGGLGYNEQFF.

This clone turned up a few times. The chain uses TRBV18 and TRBJ2-7; D is perhaps TRBD1 (6 bases). Germline CDR1 and CDR2: KGHSH and LQKENI. The CDR3 length is 13 residues. V lost 4 bases to trimming and J lost 1 base, with 8 bases between them. CDR3 in amino acids: CASSLGQSYEQYF. The CDR3 coding sequence is TGTGCCAGCTCACTAGGACAGTCCTACGAGCAGTACTTC.

This clone has only one observation. This sequence joins TRBV4-3 and TRBJ2-7, with 7 bases that match TRBD1. V shed 4 bases and J 3 bases; nucleotides not matched to a gene: 9. This CDR3 has 15 amino acids. Germline V gene lookup returns CDR1 LGHNA and CDR2 YSLEER. CDR3 bases: TGCGCCAGCAGCCTCGTCCTAGGACAGGACTACGAGCAGTACTTC. The encoded protein is CASSLVLGQDYEQYF.

The rearrangement uses TRBV9 and TRBJ2-5; 11 bases are a match to TRBD2. This CDR3 has 19 amino acids. In germline, CDR1 is SGDLS, CDR2 YYNGEE. Trimming cost V 6 bases and J 2 bases; bases outside gene matches: 18. The CDR3 sequence: CASKGPMTSGEEPQETQYF. In DNA, the CDR3 is TGTGCCAGCAAGGGTCCCATGACTAGCGGGGAGGAGCCTCAAGAGACCCAGTACTTC. Filled out from reference TRBV9 and TRBJ2-5, the complete variable domain reads DSGVTQTPKHLITATGQRVTLRCSPRSGDLSVYWYQQSLDQGLQFLIQYYNGEERAKGNILERFSAQQFPDLHSELNLSSLELGDSALYFCASKGPMTSGEEPQETQYFGPGTRLLVL.

The gene calls are TRBV28 and TRBJ2-7; TRBD1 is a possible D gene (6 bases). Trimming took 4 bases from V and 1 from J, leaving 20 bases between them. The CDR3 runs 17 residues. Germline V CDR1 and CDR2: MDHEN, SYDVKM. The CDR3 region is CASSSAGQRRSSYEQYF. The CDR3, as DNA: TGTGCCAGCAGTTCCGCCGGACAGAGGCGCAGTTCCTACGAGCAGTACTTC.

This CDR3 reads CASSSTSGTEAYEQYF. The CDR3 DNA follows: TGTGCCAGCAGTTCAACCTCAGGGACAGAGGCCTACGAGCAGTACTTC. The V call is TRBV7-9, the J call TRBJ2-7; TRBD1 agrees at 7 bases. Per germline, CDR1 SEHNR and CDR2 FQNEAQ (reference sequence). CDR3 length: 16 amino acids. With 6 bases clipped from V and 2 bases from J, the junction kept 13 bases outside the gene matches. Full variable domain (remainder filled in from reference TRBV7-9 and TRBJ2-7): DTGVSQNPRHKITKRGQNVTFRCDPISEHNRLYWYRQTLGQGPEFLTYFQNEAQLEKSRLLSDRFSAERPKGSFSTLEIQRTEQGDSAMYLCASSSTSGTEAYEQYFGPGTRLTVT.

The gene calls are TRBV4-3 and TRBJ1-1; no clear D. CDR1 and CDR2 from the germline V gene are LGHNA and YSLEER. The V and J ends lost 3 bases and 6 bases respectively, with 11 bases between them. The CDR3 sequence is 13 residues long. Written as DNA, the CDR3 is TGCGCCAGCAGCCACATAAACAGTCCTGAAGCTTTCTTT. Translating it yields CASSHINSPEAFF.

The chain carries TRBV2 and TRBJ2-1; 7 nucleotides agree with TRBD2. The CDR3 runs 14 residues. Germline CDR1 reads SNHLY; CDR2 reads FYNNEI. The J segment lost 8 bases and the V segment lost 7 bases, leaving 11 bases of the junction unmatched. CDR3 DNA: TGTGCCAGCATGGGGGGGGAGAGCCGAGATGAGCAGTTCTTC. Its translation: CASMGGESRDEQFF.